The following is a T cell receptor beta chain sequence with its context. Its antigen remains unidentified. Mismatch with germline at one junction end may stem from a read error. This record belongs to a study of naive CD8 T cells in extremely preterm neonates. Study conclusions and caveats: Term neonates about 0.4%, young children 0.025% to 0.03%, adults 0.01%; preterm neonates shared 2.7%.

TCRdb's copy holds only in-frame clones and misses some; the assay was immunoSEQ multiplex PCR. The sample holds several thousand clones, 95% to 98% seen once. This receptor was taken from a human donor in good health. The sequenced sample consisted of naive CD8+ T cells from blood.

The CDR3 DNA sequence: TGTGTCAGTAGTACCACCCTTGACAGGAACTATGGCTACACCTTC. It codes for CVSSTTLDRNYGYTF. V and J are TRBV19 and TRBJ1-2, with D perhaps TRBD1 (6 bases). Germline CDR1 is LNHDA and CDR2 is SQIVND (reference sequence). The length of the CDR3 is 15 residues.